This note documents a single T cell receptor (beta chain) sequence. Its specificity is unknown. The source of the sample is a study of shared clonotypes between healthy human individuals. This table comes from immunoSEQ multiplex PCR, and its TCRdb copy is limited to in-frame clones, with some not included. The sample has about 110,000 clones; around 66% are singletons. HIV-negative, healthy adults without recent acute infections or vaccinations were the donors. General observations from the study: Rarefaction exposed incomplete sorted-subset sequencing despite large depth.

This clonotype was sampled from a young woman in good health. The sequencing input was memory CD8+ T cells sorted from blood. Sample subset: CD45RO+ cells pooled with CCR7-negative TemRA cells.

The CDR3 DNA reads TGTGCCAGCAGTTACGGTAGCGCTGACGAGCAGTACTTC. Translated, it gives CASSYGSADEQYF. J is TRBJ2-7 and V is TRBV6-5; maybe TRBD2 (5 bases). Per the germline V gene, CDR1 is MNHEY and CDR2 is SVGAGI. V was trimmed by 2 bases and J by 5 bases, leaving 10 bases between them. There are 13 residues in the CDR3.